The rows below give T cell receptor beta chains drawn from one sample of a study of blood T cells in healthy people across ages. In TCRdb, the 5' RACE reads were re-called with MiXCR into one record per CDR3 protein. Among about a million distinct CDR3 sequences listed, roughly two fifths were seen once. Sequenced input: blood. All receptors come from a man aged 18 to 35 in good health. Each CDR3 is given with its conserved first and last residue. A D gene is named only where the DNA matches it firmly. Not all rows give a size; the values are once, few, many and, for expanded clones, a class.

>TRBV5-1|-|TRBJ2-2|TRBD2
CASSFVGLAGDTGELFF
>TRBV30|-|TRBJ1-2|-
CAWSVSGGYTF
>TRBV20-1|-|TRBJ2-7|-
CSARDFDEQYF
>TRBV27|-|TRBJ2-6|TRBD1
CASSMDRAPGANVLTF
>TRBV24-1|-|TRBJ2-1|TRBD1
CATSDSRQGFYNEQFF
>TRBV11-2|few|TRBJ2-3|-
CASSLAVGGDTQYF
>TRBV28|-|TRBJ1-2|-
CASSPKIGPTISYGYTF
>TRBV12-3/TRBV12-4|-|TRBJ2-5|-
CASSLIRYNEQYF
>TRBV7-2|few|TRBJ1-2|-
CASSSPMDSSNYGYTF
>TRBV28|few|TRBJ2-1|-
CASSPPQPVPDNEQFF
>TRBV29-1|many|TRBJ2-7|-
CSVEVAGLQYF
>TRBV12-3/TRBV12-4|many|TRBJ1-2|-
CASSLTRNYGYTF
>TRBV2|-|TRBJ1-2|-
CATGQFYGYTF
>TRBV27|-|TRBJ2-1|-
CASSAPGSYNEQFF
>TRBV6-2/TRBV6-3|-|TRBJ2-5|-
CASSETEIYQETPYF
>TRBV20-1|few|TRBJ2-7|-
CSASPPRTHYEQYF
>TRBV9|-|TRBJ2-1|TRBD2
CASSVAGGLAGFNEQFF
>TRBV3-1|-|TRBJ1-1|-
CASSQVALAPSGAFF
>TRBV7-3|few|TRBJ1-4|TRBD1
CASRPGQGARTGEKLFF
>TRBV7-7|-|-|-
CASSLSAGKGETQYF
>TRBV3-1|-|TRBJ1-6|-
CASSLRTVISSYNSPLHF
>TRBV6-5|-|TRBJ1-3|-
CASSPTLGGNTIYF
>TRBV10-3|-|TRBJ2-3|TRBD2
CAIDPGGSTDTQYF
>TRBV29-1|-|TRBJ2-5|-
CSVEDYLFRHRAGNEQYF
>TRBV28|-|TRBJ1-2|-
CASSFPFHYGYTF
>TRBV20-1|few|TRBJ1-3|-
CSARDKDSSGNTIYF
>TRBV24-1|-|TRBJ2-2|-
CATTSDRGDAGELFF
>TRBV10-3|few|TRBJ1-2|-
CAISESAGVFGYGYTF
>TRBV21-1|-|TRBJ2-5|-
CASSNGGLAEREQYF
>TRBV2|-|TRBJ1-2|-
CACTESTNYGYTF
>TRBV6-1|-|TRBJ1-1|-
CASSETQSRPLAFF
>TRBV5-5|many|TRBJ2-3|-
CASSIKMGVSTDTQYF
>TRBV5-1|-|TRBJ2-1|TRBD2
CASSLGLAGAGEQFF
>TRBV5-5|-|TRBJ1-6|-
CASSVSTRGVKSPLHF
>TRBV6-5|-|TRBJ2-5|TRBD1
CASSYPDRRETQYF
>TRBV2|-|TRBJ2-7|-
CASSERGNYEQYF
>TRBV6-2/TRBV6-3|few|TRBJ2-3|-
CASSYSRPGTDTQYF
>TRBV5-6|few|TRBJ1-2|-
CATSVAAGPYYGYTF
>TRBV20-1|-|TRBJ2-5|TRBD1
CSAFRTGQETQYF
>TRBV9|-|TRBJ2-3|-
CASSVLLGTLEADTQYF